These 29 T cell receptor beta chains share one sample of origin, sequenced in a study of cytomegalovirus exposure and HLA in healthy donors. The study ran its PCR with 60 Vbeta and 13 Jbeta primers. The assay was immunoSEQ multiplex PCR, and TCRdb's table has in-frame clones only and misses some. This table holds around 76,000 clones, less than 80% found once. Sequenced sample: PBMCs. The source is a middle-aged woman in good health and CMV-seropositive.

The chain joins TRBV5-5 to TRBJ1-4; 8 bases map to TRBD1. This CDR3 region has 14 residues. From germline, CDR1 is SGHKS and CDR2 YYEKEE (reference sequence). V shed 3 bases and J 6 bases; nucleotides not matched to a gene: 4. CDR3: CASSSGQGYEKLFF. DNA for the CDR3: TGTGCCAGCAGCTCCGGACAGGGTTATGAAAAACTGTTTTTT.

The chain carries TRBV21-1 and TRBJ2-2; the table's D gene call, TRBD2, was not cross checked with the DNA. TRBV21-1 has pseudogene status. The CDR3 contains 15 residues. The CDR3 DNA reads TGTGCCAGCAGCACCTGGAGTTATAACACCGGGGAGCTGTTTTTT. As protein: CASSTWSYNTGELFF.

The chain joins TRBV5-1 to TRBJ2-7; 7 nucleotides line up with TRBD2. Trimming took 5 bases from V and 0 from J; bases not matched to a gene: 5. Per the germline V gene, CDR1 is SGHRS and CDR2 is YFSETQ. The CDR3 has 14 amino acids. The CDR3, as DNA: TGCGCCAGCAGATGGGACTACCGCTCCTACGAGCAGTACTTC. Its protein is CASRWDYRSYEQYF.

The chain is built from TRBV7-2 and TRBJ2-2; 9 bases fit TRBD1. J was trimmed by 4 bases and V by 5 bases; bases with no gene match: 8. Germline V lookup: CDR1 SGHTA, CDR2 FQGNSA. This CDR3 region has 16 residues. This CDR3 reads CASSRRTGEVTGELFF. The DNA for the CDR3 is TGTGCCAGCAGCCGACGGACAGGGGAGGTCACCGGGGAGCTGTTTTTT.

V usage is TRBV7-9 and J usage is TRBJ1-2, with TRBD1 identical over 8 bases. Germline-derived CDR1 and CDR2 are SEHNR and FQNEAQ (reference sequence). V shed 6 bases and J 1 base; nucleotides not matched to a gene: 7. The CDR3 covers 15 residues. This CDR3 is CASSGRTGSNYGYTF. CDR3 sequence (DNA): TGTGCCAGCAGTGGGAGGACAGGGAGTAACTATGGCTACACCTTC. Based on the CDR3 plus reference TRBV7-9 and TRBJ1-2, the full variable domain is DTGVSQNPRHKITKRGQNVTFRCDPISEHNRLYWYRQTLGQGPEFLTYFQNEAQLEKSRLLSDRFSAERPKGSFSTLEIQRTEQGDSAMYLCASSGRTGSNYGYTFGSGTRLTVV.

This clone has just one count. The rearrangement uses TRBV28 and TRBJ1-1; 7 positions match TRBD1. The CDR3 has 17 amino acids. The junction had 11 bases not matched to a gene; V was cut back by 2 bases and J by 2 bases. Per the germline V gene, CDR1 is MDHEN and CDR2 is SYDVKM. The DNA of the CDR3 is TGTGCCAGCAGTTTAATCTCGAGGGGGCGGGGTAACACTGAAGCTTTCTTT. Translated: CASSLISRGRGNTEAFF.

This chain connects TRBV10-3 to TRBJ2-5, with TRBD1 matching 8 bases. V lost 2 bases to trimming and J lost 1 base; unmatched junction nucleotides: 3. CDR3 size: 15 residues. The germline CDR1 and CDR2 sequences are ENHRY and SYGVKD. CDR3 sequence (DNA): TGTGCCATCAGTGAGCAAACAGGGGGCCAAGAGACCCAGTACTTC. The encoded protein is CAISEQTGGQETQYF.

This clone was picked up a small number of times. This sequence joins TRBV30 and TRBJ1-3; a weak D match, TRBD1 (5 bases). The CDR3 has 15 residues. Germline lookup yields CDR1 GTSNPN and CDR2 SVGIG (reference sequence). V was clipped by 1 base and J by 0 bases, with 10 bases between them. CDR3 protein: CAWSGQPHSGNTIYF. The CDR3 coding sequence is TGTGCCTGGAGTGGACAGCCCCACTCTGGAAACACCATATATTTT.

The chain links TRBV2 to TRBJ2-2; TRBD1 aligns across 7 bases. V shed 5 bases, J shed 7 bases, and the junction held 7 bases outside the gene matches. Per germline, CDR1 SNHLY and CDR2 FYNNEI. The CDR3 has 14 amino acids. CDR3 coding DNA: TGTGCCAGCAGTTCCTGGGACAGTTTCGGGGAGCTGTTTTTT. This translates into CASSSWDSFGELFF.

This clone was counted a single time. This chain uses TRBV5-1 with TRBJ2-1; 11 bases map to TRBD2. The J segment lost 0 bases and the V segment lost 3 bases, leaving 2 bases of the junction unmatched. CDR1 and CDR2 from the germline V gene are SGHRS and YFSETQ. The CDR3 loop spans 16 amino acids. Here the CDR3 DNA reads TGCGCCAGCAGCTCCGGGACTAGCGGCTCCTACAATGAGCAGTTCTTC. This encodes CASSSGTSGSYNEQFF.

The genes are TRBV6-5 and TRBJ1-1; perhaps TRBD1 as D (6 bases). Trimming stripped 5 bases from V and 4 bases from J, with 14 bases between. The CDR3 extends over 14 amino acids. Germline CDR1 MNHEY, CDR2 SVGAGI. The chain's CDR3 is CASSRDTLGTEAFF. The CDR3 nucleotides are TGTGCCAGCAGTAGGGACACCTTGGGCACTGAAGCTTTCTTT.

V and J are TRBV25-1 and TRBJ1-1; 8 nucleotides line up with TRBD1. Germline V gene data show CDR1 as MGHDK and CDR2 as SYGVNS. The CDR3 is 17 amino acids. The junction had 11 bases not matched to a gene; V was cut back by 5 bases and J by 0 bases. The CDR3 region has the DNA TGTGCCAGCAGTTCTCGGGGACAGGAGCCGCTGAACACTGAAGCTTTCTTT. Amino acid sequence: CASSSRGQEPLNTEAFF.

The chain combines TRBV18 with TRBJ2-6; 7 bases align to TRBD1. The CDR3 has 17 residues. CDR1 and CDR2 (germline): KGHSH, LQKENI. The junction had 8 bases not matched to a gene; V was cut back by 3 bases and J by 3 bases. As DNA, the CDR3 is TGTGCCAGCTCACCCTACGGACAGGAGGTTGGGGCCAACGTCCTGACTTTC. Translation gives CASSPYGQEVGANVLTF.

V and J are TRBV6-5 and TRBJ1-1; TRBD1 matches 12 bases. Germline assignment: CDR1 MNHEY and CDR2 SVGAGI. The junction had 4 bases not matched to a gene; V was cut back by 4 bases and J by 7 bases. This CDR3 has 14 residues. The CDR3 DNA is TGTGCCAGCAGTTCGGGACAGGGGGCGATTGAAGCTTTCTTT. Translating it yields CASSSGQGAIEAFF.

The V and J genes are TRBV5-6 and TRBJ2-5, with D possibly TRBD2 on 5 matching bases. Between the trimmed V and J ends, which lost 3 bases and 5 bases, there was a span of 17 bases. The CDR3 runs 15 residues. Looked up from germline, CDR1 is SGHDT and CDR2 is YYEEEE. The CDR3 loop is CASSSSTAPGETQYF. CDR3 DNA sequence: TGTGCCAGCAGCTCGTCGACTGCCCCGGGGGAGACCCAGTACTTC. Complete variable domain (other parts from reference TRBV5-6 and TRBJ2-5): DAGVTQSPTHLIKTRGQQVTLRCSPKSGHDTVSWYQQALGQGPQFIFQYYEEEERQRGNFPDRFSGHQFPNYSSELNVNALLLGDSALYLCASSSSTAPGETQYFGPGTRLLVL.

The chain combines TRBV2 with TRBJ2-3, with no clear D. CDR3 length: 14 residues. V shed 0 bases and J shed 11 bases, with 15 bases lying between them. Germline lookup yields CDR1 SNHLY and CDR2 FYNNEI. DNA for the CDR3: TGTGCCAGCAGTGAAGCGCTTTCCGCCGGTGGGCAGTATTTT. Translated, it gives CASSEALSAGGQYF.

Many counts were recorded for this clone. J is TRBJ2-2 and V is TRBV7-3; D might be TRBD2 (5 bases). Between the trimmed V and J ends, which lost 5 bases and 7 bases, there was a span of 17 bases. Germline V lookup: CDR1 SGHTA, CDR2 FQGTGA. CDR3 size: 15 residues. The CDR3 coding sequence is TGTGCCAGCAGCCAACGGAGTACGGGGAGCGGGGAGCTGTTTTTT. Translating it yields CASSQRSTGSGELFF.

This clone was seen once. The chain carries TRBV11-1 and TRBJ2-7, with D perhaps matching TRBD1 (5 bases). CDR3 length: 15 amino acids. V was cut by 2 bases and J by 2 bases, with 13 bases left in between. Germline loops: CDR1 SGHAT, CDR2 FQDESV (reference sequence). The CDR3 loop is CASSLYPGLAYEQYF. Written as DNA, the CDR3 is TGTGCCAGCAGCTTATACCCAGGGCTAGCCTACGAGCAGTACTTC.

The rearrangement uses TRBV19 and TRBJ2-3; D is perhaps TRBD2 (6 bases). V was clipped by 7 bases and J by 0 bases, with 17 bases between them. The germline V gene has CDR1 LNHDA and CDR2 SQIVND (reference sequence). The CDR3 spans 16 residues. CDR3: CASTSIGRISTDTQYF. DNA for the CDR3: TGTGCCAGTACCTCCATTGGGAGGATCAGCACAGATACGCAGTATTTT.

The chain combines TRBV25-1 with TRBJ2-5; 7 nucleotides match TRBD1. The J call may be faulty, since TRBJ2-7 better matches the DNA end. This CDR3 has 14 residues. The germline CDR1 and CDR2 sequences are MGHDK and SYGVNS. The chain's CDR3 is CASSEGGQPYEQYF. The CDR3 DNA follows: TGTGCCAGCAGTGAAGGGGGACAGCCGTACGAGCAGTACTTC.

The chain employs TRBV7-3 and TRBJ2-7; possibly TRBD2 for D (6 bases). Germline V gives CDR1 SGHTA, CDR2 FQGTGA. V was clipped by 3 bases and J by 6 bases, with 15 bases between them. This CDR3 is 14 amino acids long. The CDR3 DNA follows: TGTGCCAGCAGCTTTTTAGGACGGGGAGGCGAGCAGTACTTC. Amino acids: CASSFLGRGGEQYF.

As regards this clone: This sample includes further DNA sequences coding for the same CDR3. The chain employs TRBV11-2 and TRBJ2-1; TRBD2 matches 10 bases. The germline V gene has CDR1 SGHAT and CDR2 FQNNGV. CDR3 size: 16 residues. V was pared by 3 bases and J by 4 bases, with 6 bases of the junction left unmatched. The CDR3 region is CASSFRLAGVYNEQFF. CDR3 DNA: TGTGCCAGCAGCTTTCGGCTAGCGGGGGTTTACAATGAGCAGTTCTTC.

This clone was seen only once. V and J are TRBV27 and TRBJ2-7, with 8 nucleotides matching TRBD1. The CDR3 is 17 residues long. Germline V gives CDR1 MNHEY, CDR2 SMNVEV (reference sequence). Germline trimming cut 1 base from V and 2 bases from J; bases unmatched to any gene: 10. Here the CDR3 DNA reads TGTGCCAGCAGTTTATATTCGGCGGACAGGGTCACCTACGAGCAGTACTTC. Its translation is CASSLYSADRVTYEQYF.

With regard to this clone: One end of the junction is discordant with germline, which a read error may explain. The chain recombines TRBV7-9 with TRBJ2-2; 7 bases match TRBD1. The CDR3 is 17 residues long. Germline CDR1 reads SEHNR; CDR2 reads FQNEAQ (reference sequence). The CDR3 protein is CSSSSPPGQSNTGELFF. Here the CDR3 DNA reads TGTTCCAGCAGCTCACCGCCGGGACAGAGTAACACCGGGGAGCTGTTTTTT.

The J gene is TRBJ1-2, the V gene TRBV11-2; D is undetermined. Germline V lookup: CDR1 SGHAT, CDR2 FQNNGV. Trimming removed 5 bases from V and 2 bases from J, with 6 bases in between. The CDR3 extends over 12 amino acids. CDR3 nucleotides: TGTGCCAGCAGCCCACTCAACTATGGCTACACCTTC. It is translated as CASSPLNYGYTF.

This sequence joins TRBV5-1 and TRBJ2-1; weak D call: TRBD2 (5 bases). The germline V gene has CDR1 SGHRS and CDR2 YFSETQ. Trimming left V 9 bases short and J 5 bases short, with 15 bases between. The CDR3 loop spans 13 amino acids. The CDR3 here is CATRERWNNEQFF. Written as DNA, the CDR3 is TGCGCCACCCGGGAACGATGGAACAATGAGCAGTTCTTC.

The chain recombines TRBV27 with TRBJ2-7, with 7 bases fitting TRBD1. This CDR3 is built from 14 residues. Germline-derived CDR1 and CDR2 are MNHEY and SMNVEV (reference sequence). V trimming: 5 bases; J trimming: 2 bases; junction bases outside the gene matches: 6. The CDR3 is CASSRWDSPYEQYF. In nucleotides, the CDR3 is TGTGCCAGCAGTCGGTGGGACAGTCCCTACGAGCAGTACTTC.

Here the CDR3 reads CATIETGGLQTQYF. Written as DNA, the CDR3 is TGTGCCACCATCGAGACGGGGGGACTACAGACCCAGTACTTC. The chain combines TRBV15 with TRBJ2-5, with 7 bases identical to TRBD2. The germline CDR1 and CDR2 sequences are LNHNV and YYDKDF (reference sequence). V shed 7 bases and J 6 bases; nucleotides not matched to a gene: 11. CDR3 size: 14 residues.

The J gene is TRBJ1-5, the V gene TRBV2; D call uncertain. Looked up from germline, CDR1 is SNHLY and CDR2 is FYNNEI. The CDR3 is 14 amino acids. V was cut by 6 bases and J by 4 bases, with 13 bases left in between. The CDR3 protein is CASSASQANQPQHF. CDR3 bases: TGTGCCAGCAGCGCCTCTCAGGCGAATCAGCCCCAGCATTTT.